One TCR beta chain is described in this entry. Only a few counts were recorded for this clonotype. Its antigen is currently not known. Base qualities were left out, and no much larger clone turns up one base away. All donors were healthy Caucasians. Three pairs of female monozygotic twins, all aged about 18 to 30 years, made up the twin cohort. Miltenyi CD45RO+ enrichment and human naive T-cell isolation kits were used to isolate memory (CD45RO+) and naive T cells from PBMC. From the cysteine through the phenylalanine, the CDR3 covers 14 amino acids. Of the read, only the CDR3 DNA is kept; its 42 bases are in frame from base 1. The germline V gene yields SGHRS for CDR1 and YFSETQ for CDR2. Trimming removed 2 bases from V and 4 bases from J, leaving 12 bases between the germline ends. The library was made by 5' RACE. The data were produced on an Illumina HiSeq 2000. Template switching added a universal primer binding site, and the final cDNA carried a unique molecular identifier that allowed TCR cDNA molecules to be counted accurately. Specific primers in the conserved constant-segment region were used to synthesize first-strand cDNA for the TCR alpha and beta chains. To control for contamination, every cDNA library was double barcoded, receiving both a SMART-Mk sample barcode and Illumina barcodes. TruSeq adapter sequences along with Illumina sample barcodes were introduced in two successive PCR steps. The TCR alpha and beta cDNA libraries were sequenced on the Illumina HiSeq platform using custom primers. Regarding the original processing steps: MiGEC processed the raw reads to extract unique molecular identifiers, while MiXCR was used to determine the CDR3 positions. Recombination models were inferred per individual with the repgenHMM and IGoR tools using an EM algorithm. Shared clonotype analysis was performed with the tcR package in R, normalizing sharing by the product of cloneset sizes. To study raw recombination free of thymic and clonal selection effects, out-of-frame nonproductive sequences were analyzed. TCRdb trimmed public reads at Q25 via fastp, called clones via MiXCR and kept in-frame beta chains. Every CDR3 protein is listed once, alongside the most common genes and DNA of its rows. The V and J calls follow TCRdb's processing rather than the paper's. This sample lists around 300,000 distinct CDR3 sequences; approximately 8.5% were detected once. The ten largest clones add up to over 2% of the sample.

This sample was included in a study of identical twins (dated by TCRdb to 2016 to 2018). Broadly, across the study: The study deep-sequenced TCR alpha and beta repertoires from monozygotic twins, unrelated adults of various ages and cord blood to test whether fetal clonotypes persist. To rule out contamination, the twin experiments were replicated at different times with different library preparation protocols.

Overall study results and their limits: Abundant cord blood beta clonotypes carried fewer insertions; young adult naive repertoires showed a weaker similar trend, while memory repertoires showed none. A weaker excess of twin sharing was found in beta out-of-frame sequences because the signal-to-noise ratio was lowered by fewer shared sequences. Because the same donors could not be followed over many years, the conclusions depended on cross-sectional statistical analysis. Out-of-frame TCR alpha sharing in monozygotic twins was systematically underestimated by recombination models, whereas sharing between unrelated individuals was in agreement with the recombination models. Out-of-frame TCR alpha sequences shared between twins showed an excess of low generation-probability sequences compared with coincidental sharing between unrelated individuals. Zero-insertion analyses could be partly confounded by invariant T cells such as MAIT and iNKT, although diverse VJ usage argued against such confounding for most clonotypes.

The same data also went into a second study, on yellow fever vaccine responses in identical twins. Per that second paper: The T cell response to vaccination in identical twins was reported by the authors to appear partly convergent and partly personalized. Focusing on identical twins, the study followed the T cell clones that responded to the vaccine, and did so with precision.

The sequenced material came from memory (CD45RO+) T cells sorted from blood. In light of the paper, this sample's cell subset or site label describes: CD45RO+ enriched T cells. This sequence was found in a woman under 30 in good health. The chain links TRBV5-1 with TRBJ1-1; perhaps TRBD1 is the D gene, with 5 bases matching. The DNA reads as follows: TGCGCCAGCAGCTTAGGGGAGTTTCGCACTGAAGCTTTCTTT. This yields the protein CASSLGEFRTEAFF.